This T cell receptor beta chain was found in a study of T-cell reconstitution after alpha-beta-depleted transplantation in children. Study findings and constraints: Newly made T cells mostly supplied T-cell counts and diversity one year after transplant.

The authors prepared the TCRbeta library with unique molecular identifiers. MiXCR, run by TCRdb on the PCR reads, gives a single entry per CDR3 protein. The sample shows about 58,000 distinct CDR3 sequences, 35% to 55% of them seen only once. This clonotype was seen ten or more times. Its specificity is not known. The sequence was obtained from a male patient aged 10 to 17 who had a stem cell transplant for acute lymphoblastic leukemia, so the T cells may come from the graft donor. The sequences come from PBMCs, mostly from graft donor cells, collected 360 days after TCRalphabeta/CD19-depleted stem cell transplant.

DNA for the CDR3: TGTGCCACCAGTGATGCAGACGGGGAGCTGTTTTTT. Its protein product is CATSDADGELFF. The J gene is TRBJ2-2, the V gene TRBV24-1, with unresolved D. Germline V gene sequence: CDR1 KGHDR, CDR2 SFDVKD. V lost 3 bases to trimming and J lost 7 bases, with 5 bases between them. The CDR3 length is 12 residues.